Each of the 26 T cell receptor beta chains below was sequenced from the same sample in a study of shared clonotypes between healthy human individuals. The table came from immunoSEQ multiplex PCR; TCRdb's copy has only in-frame clones and leaves some out. The data show roughly 1,100,000 clones, roughly 80% seen once. The sequenced material came from memory CD4+ T cells sorted from blood. Subset reported: CD45RA-negative fraction. The receptor source for this set is a man between 18 and 29 years old in good health.

The chain carries TRBV7-2 and TRBJ2-5; 8 bases map to TRBD2. CDR1 and CDR2 from the germline V gene are SGHTA and FQGNSA. Trimming at V came to 5 bases and at J to 6 bases, leaving 14 bases not matched to a gene. This CDR3 contains 16 residues. The CDR3 spells CASSPRSGGPGKTQYF. The CDR3 DNA reads TGTGCCAGCAGCCCCAGGTCGGGAGGGCCGGGAAAGACCCAGTACTTC.

V usage is TRBV28 and J usage is TRBJ1-5, with a possible D match to TRBD1 (5 bases). Germline CDR1 reads MDHEN; CDR2 reads SYDVKM. This CDR3 is 14 amino acids long. V was pared by 6 bases and J by 0 bases, with 9 bases between. This chain's CDR3 is CASSRDVSNQPQHF. CDR3 DNA: TGTGCCAGCAGCCGGGACGTTAGCAATCAGCCCCAGCATTTT.

In this sample, this clone turned up a few times. The genes are TRBV7-9 and TRBJ1-6; 7 bases map to TRBD1. In germline, CDR1 is SEHNR, CDR2 FQNEAQ (reference sequence). Trimming cost V 5 bases and J 2 bases; bases outside gene matches: 6. The length of the CDR3 is 16 residues. This CDR3 is CASSQTRGAYNSPLHF. For the CDR3, the DNA is TGTGCCAGCAGCCAGACCAGGGGGGCCTATAATTCACCCCTCCACTTT.

This chain joins TRBV7-8 and TRBJ1-6; 7 nucleotides align to TRBD1. J lost 0 bases, V lost 6 bases, and 11 bases had no gene match. The length of the CDR3 is 18 residues. Germline CDR1 SGHVS, CDR2 FQNEAQ. The CDR3 DNA reads TGTGCCAGCAGTCTAGCGGTGACAGGGAGCTCCTATAATTCACCCCTCCACTTT. Amino acids: CASSLAVTGSSYNSPLHF. Complete variable domain (other parts from reference TRBV7-8 and TRBJ1-6): GAGVSQSPRYKVAKRGQDVALRCDPISGHVSLFWYQQALGQGPEFLTYFQNEAQLDKSGLPSDRFFAERPEGSVSTLKIQRTQQEDSAVYLCASSLAVTGSSYNSPLHFGNGTRLTVT.

V is TRBV27 and J is TRBJ2-7; D possibly corresponds to TRBD1 (6 bases). V dropped 4 bases and J dropped 3 bases, with 13 bases sitting between them. CDR1 and CDR2 (germline): MNHEY, SMNVEV (reference sequence). The CDR3 spans 14 residues. The CDR3: CASSYRELGYEQYF. For the CDR3, the DNA is TGTGCCAGCAGTTACAGGGAATTAGGCTACGAGCAGTACTTC.

This clone was picked up a small number of times. The chain carries TRBV29-1 and TRBJ2-3; D gene unclear. This CDR3 contains 15 residues. Looked up from germline, CDR1 is SQVTM and CDR2 is ANQGSEA. Trimming removed 1 base at V and 4 bases at J, with 15 bases between. The CDR3 DNA follows: TGCAGCGTTGAAGCATCAGCGAAGGTGTCAGATACGCAGTATTTT. This encodes CSVEASAKVSDTQYF.

The genes are TRBV5-1 and TRBJ2-1; 11 bases line up with TRBD2. The V segment lost 5 bases and the J segment 7 bases; nucleotides outside the gene matches: 8. Germline V gene sequence: CDR1 SGHRS, CDR2 YFSETQ. The CDR3 runs 15 residues. The CDR3 here is CASREGLAGSNEQFF. The CDR3 coding sequence is TGCGCCAGCAGGGAAGGACTAGCGGGTAGTAATGAGCAGTTCTTC.

This chain links TRBV5-1 with TRBJ2-7, with D perhaps matching TRBD1 (6 bases). Germline V CDR1 and CDR2: SGHRS, YFSETQ. Trimming cost V 0 bases and J 6 bases, with 10 bases left between them. CDR3 length: 13 residues. The CDR3 DNA sequence: TGCGCCAGCAGCTTGGGGGGGCTTCTCGAGCAGTACTTC. This encodes CASSLGGLLEQYF.

This chain joins TRBV7-3 and TRBJ2-5; D ambiguous. The germline V gene has CDR1 SGHTA and CDR2 FQGTGA. This CDR3 has 13 amino acids. Trimming shortened V by 0 bases and J by 4 bases, and 6 bases separated the two germline ends. The CDR3 sequence is CASSLTPRETQYF. CDR3 in DNA: TGTGCCAGCAGCTTAACGCCCCGAGAGACCCAGTACTTC.

V gene TRBV27 combines with J gene TRBJ2-3; 9 nucleotides align to TRBD2. V shed 4 bases and J 1 base; nucleotides not matched to a gene: 6. This CDR3 region has 16 residues. Germline V CDR1 and CDR2: MNHEY, SMNVEV (reference sequence). Here the CDR3 DNA reads TGTGCCAGCAGTTCACCCAGGACTAGCGGCACAGATACGCAGTATTTT. It translates to CASSSPRTSGTDTQYF.

This clone was detected many times. This rearrangement joins TRBV5-1 to TRBJ2-7; TRBD1 agrees at 11 bases. The CDR3 runs 17 residues. In germline, CDR1 is SGHRS, CDR2 YFSETQ. V shed 0 bases and J 3 bases; nucleotides not matched to a gene: 8. The CDR3 is CASSLAVGTGGSYEQYF. Written as DNA, the CDR3 is TGCGCCAGCAGCTTGGCCGTTGGGACAGGGGGGAGCTACGAGCAGTACTTC.

The chain couples TRBV15 to TRBJ2-5, with D perhaps TRBD2 (6 bases). This CDR3 comprises 15 residues. Germline V gives CDR1 LNHNV, CDR2 YYDKDF (reference sequence). Trimming stripped 0 bases from V and 11 bases from J, with 19 bases between. Here the CDR3 DNA reads TGTGCCACCAGCAGAGATCTGGGGGATAGCGGAAGGCAGTACTTC. It codes for CATSRDLGDSGRQYF.

This clone has just a few counts. The chain has TRBV30 and TRBJ1-5; tentatively, D is TRBD1 (5 bases). Germline V gives CDR1 GTSNPN, CDR2 SVGIG (reference sequence). Between the trimmed V and J ends, which lost 5 bases and 0 bases, there was a span of 11 bases. The CDR3 runs to 14 residues. The CDR3 DNA sequence: TGTGCCTGGGGGGAGGGGAATAGCAATCAGCCCCAGCATTTT. Residues: CAWGEGNSNQPQHF.

With regard to this clone: Different DNA sequences within this sample yield the same CDR3. V gene TRBV29-1 combines with J gene TRBJ2-7; D may be TRBD2 (6 bases). This CDR3 contains 12 residues. V was cut by 6 bases and J by 5 bases, with 14 bases left in between. The germline V gene encodes CDR1 SQVTM and CDR2 ANQGSEA. CDR3 nucleotide sequence: TGCAGCGTGGGGAGACTAGGGGACGAGCAGTACTTC. Translated, it gives CSVGRLGDEQYF.

The chain employs TRBV6-5 and TRBJ2-3; a weak D match, TRBD1 (5 bases). This CDR3 comprises 16 residues. CDR1 is MNHEY and CDR2 is SVGAGI in the germline V gene. V was clipped by 2 bases and J by 0 bases, with 12 bases between them. The CDR3 DNA sequence: TGTGCCAGCAGTTACACTGGGGCCTTTAGCACAGATACGCAGTATTTT. The encoded protein is CASSYTGAFSTDTQYF.

This clone was found once. CDR3 DNA sequence: TGTGCCAGCAGCCCCGCCGGCGGGAGTTTCTACGAGCAGTACTTC. Protein sequence: CASSPAGGSFYEQYF. V and J are TRBV27 and TRBJ2-5, with 7 bases lining up with TRBD2. The end of the DNA is better explained by TRBJ2-7, so the J call may be wrong. Germline CDR1 MNHEY, CDR2 SMNVEV (reference sequence). The CDR3 has 15 amino acids.

This clone was counted between two and nine times. The genes are TRBV28 and TRBJ2-1, with TRBD1 matching over 7 bases. J was trimmed by 8 bases and V by 5 bases; bases with no gene match: 12. This CDR3 spans 15 amino acids. Germline V gives CDR1 MDHEN, CDR2 SYDVKM. CDR3 coding DNA: TGTGCCAGCAGTGGGACAGTGGTTACCCTCTATGAGCAGTTCTTC. Protein sequence: CASSGTVVTLYEQFF. Filled out from reference TRBV28 and TRBJ2-1, the complete variable domain reads DVKVTQSSRYLVKRTGEKVFLECVQDMDHENMFWYRQDPGLGLRLIYFSYDVKMKEKGDIPEGYSVSREKKERFSLILESASTNQTSMYLCASSGTVVTLYEQFFGPGTRLTVL.

The chain has TRBV6-1 and TRBJ1-1; D possibly corresponds to TRBD1 (6 bases). Germline loops: CDR1 MNHNS, CDR2 SASEGT. The CDR3 totals 13 residues. Deletions cut 6 bases from V and 1 base from J, with 9 bases between. This chain's CDR3 is CASRDRRNTEAFF. Here the CDR3 DNA reads TGTGCCAGCAGGGACAGACGGAACACTGAAGCTTTCTTT.

In the case of this clone: This specimen includes other DNA sequences encoding the same CDR3. The chain joins TRBV5-1 to TRBJ1-1; weak D call: TRBD1 (5 bases). Germline CDR1 is SGHRS and CDR2 is YFSETQ. Trimming stripped 6 bases from V and 0 bases from J, with 12 bases between. This CDR3 is 14 amino acids long. CDR3 loop: CASTSGRVNTEAFF. The CDR3 bases are TGCGCCAGCACCTCAGGCAGGGTGAACACTGAAGCTTTCTTT. Filled out from reference TRBV5-1 and TRBJ1-1, the complete variable domain reads KAGVTQTPRYLIKTRGQQVTLSCSPISGHRSVSWYQQTPGQGLQFLFEYFSETQRNKGNFPGRFSGRQFSNSRSEMNVSTLELGDSALYLCASTSGRVNTEAFFGQGTRLTVV.

The gene calls are TRBV2 and TRBJ1-4; no definite D call. Germline CDR1 SNHLY, CDR2 FYNNEI. V lost 6 bases to trimming and J lost 3 bases, with 8 bases between them. The CDR3 spans 13 residues. DNA for the CDR3: TGTGCCAGCAGAGGGATTCCTAATGAAAAACTGTTTTTT. This encodes CASRGIPNEKLFF.

On this clone: Other DNA sequences in this specimen translate into the identical CDR3. The chain joins TRBV5-4 to TRBJ1-6, with D possibly matching TRBD1 (6 bases). The ends were cut back, 2 bases at V and 1 base at J, with 7 bases in the middle. The CDR3 is 15 amino acids. Germline CDR1 reads SGHNT; CDR2 reads YYREEE (reference sequence). The DNA for the CDR3 is TGTGCCAGCAGCTTACAGGGTTCCTATAATTCACCCCTCCACTTT. Protein sequence: CASSLQGSYNSPLHF.

The genes are TRBV7-2 and TRBJ2-4; D is undetermined. The germline V and J ends were trimmed by 1 base and 2 bases, with 6 bases remaining between them. Germline V gene data show CDR1 as SGHTA and CDR2 as FQGNSA. This CDR3 is built from 14 residues. The CDR3 here is CASSLGSTKNIQYF. The CDR3 DNA sequence: TGTGCCAGCAGCTTAGGTAGTACCAAAAACATTCAGTACTTC.

The chain uses TRBV5-1 and TRBJ2-2; 8 bases fit TRBD2. The CDR3 consists of 14 residues. In germline, CDR1 is SGHRS, CDR2 YFSETQ. The V gene end was trimmed by 1 base and the J gene end by 9 bases; junction bases not matched to a gene: 5. The CDR3, as DNA: TGCGCCAGCAGCTTGATGGGACTAGTGAGGGAGCTGTTTTTT. Translating gives CASSLMGLVRELFF.

V and J are TRBV13 and TRBJ1-1; 7 nucleotides agree with TRBD1. The CDR3 extends over 13 amino acids. Germline V gene data show CDR1 as PRHDT and CDR2 as FYEKMQ (reference sequence). Germline trimming cut 5 bases from V and 11 bases from J; bases unmatched to any gene: 11. The CDR3 loop reads CASSPRGGQNAFF. In nucleotides, the CDR3 is TGTGCCAGCAGCCCCCGCGGGGGACAGAACGCTTTCTTT.

This clone was counted a few times. The genes are TRBV10-3 and TRBJ2-1; the match to TRBD2 covers 8 bases. The V segment lost 7 bases and the J segment 5 bases; nucleotides outside the gene matches: 7. The germline V gene encodes CDR1 ENHRY and CDR2 SYGVKD. The CDR3 length is 14 residues. In DNA form, the CDR3 reads TGTGCCATCACCAATAGCGGGAATGACAATGAGCAGTTCTTC. Its protein product is CAITNSGNDNEQFF.

The V and J genes are TRBV2 and TRBJ2-2, with a tentative D call TRBD1 (6 bases). Trimming left V 11 bases short and J 1 base short, with 17 bases between. From germline, CDR1 is SNHLY and CDR2 FYNNEI. There are 15 residues in the CDR3. This chain's CDR3 is CAGSTDRRNTGELFF. The CDR3 DNA is TGTGCCGGATCAACCGACAGGAGGAACACCGGGGAGCTGTTTTTT.